One sample yielded the 26 T cell receptor beta chains listed below, sequenced in a study of cytomegalovirus exposure and HLA in healthy donors (dated by TCRdb to about 2017). The library was produced with the immunoSEQ multiplex PCR assay. In its TCRdb copy, this immuneACCESS table keeps in-frame sequences only and misses some clones. Where compared with another copy, unresolved V genes explain less than half of these, and the others have no known cause. A total of approximately 150,000 clones appear in this sample, roughly nine tenths of them only once. The leading ten clones occupy under 0.8% of the sample. Sample: PBMCs. These receptors all come from a man aged 18 to 35 in good health and CMV-seronegative.

The chain uses TRBV18 and TRBJ1-2; 11 bases line up with TRBD1. The trim removed 2 bases at V and 5 bases at J, leaving 4 bases unmatched. CDR1 KGHSH and CDR2 LQKENI come from the germline V gene. The CDR3 loop spans 15 amino acids. CDR3 sequence (DNA): TGTGCCAGCTCACCAAGGGACAGGGGGAGTTATGGCTACACCTTC. Its protein product is CASSPRDRGSYGYTF.

V and J are TRBV7-7 and TRBJ2-1; TRBD2 agrees at 14 bases. Germline lookup yields CDR1 SSHAT and CDR2 FNYEAQ (reference sequence). This CDR3 comprises 15 residues. The V gene end was trimmed by 5 bases and the J gene end by 6 bases; junction bases not matched to a gene: 3. The CDR3 DNA sequence: TGTGCCAGCAGCCCGGGGACTAGCGGGAGCAATGAGCAGTTCTTC. Translating it yields CASSPGTSGSNEQFF.

V and J are TRBV2 and TRBJ2-7; 7 nucleotides agree with TRBD1. The CDR3 has 13 amino acids. Germline CDR1 is SNHLY and CDR2 is FYNNEI. The V segment lost 7 bases and the J segment 5 bases; nucleotides outside the gene matches: 8. The CDR3 DNA sequence: TGTGCCAGCAAATTACCCCAGGGGGACGAGCAGTACTTC. Amino acid sequence: CASKLPQGDEQYF.

This chain links TRBV28 with TRBJ1-4; 7 bases map to TRBD1. Per the germline V gene, CDR1 is MDHEN and CDR2 is SYDVKM. The CDR3 has 14 residues. The trim removed 3 bases at V and 5 bases at J, leaving 3 bases unmatched. The CDR3 protein is CASSLGQLNEKLFF. Here the CDR3 DNA reads TGTGCCAGCAGTTTGGGACAGTTGAATGAAAAACTGTTTTTT. The full variable domain, rest sourced from reference TRBV28 and TRBJ1-4, is DVKVTQSSRYLVKRTGEKVFLECVQDMDHENMFWYRQDPGLGLRLIYFSYDVKMKEKGDIPEGYSVSREKKERFSLILESASTNQTSMYLCASSLGQLNEKLFFGSGTQLSVL.

The chain employs TRBV27 and TRBJ1-5; TRBD1 aligns across 9 bases. The V gene end was trimmed by 6 bases and the J gene end by 5 bases; junction bases not matched to a gene: 2. Per the germline V gene, CDR1 is MNHEY and CDR2 is SMNVEV (reference sequence). CDR3 size: 13 residues. CDR3 loop: CASRGQGYQPQHF. CDR3 DNA sequence: TGTGCCAGCAGGGGACAGGGTTATCAGCCCCAGCATTTT.

The J gene is TRBJ1-2, the V gene TRBV7-6; unclear D gene. Looked up from germline, CDR1 is SGHVS and CDR2 is FNYEAQ. V dropped 0 bases and J dropped 6 bases, with 14 bases sitting between them. This CDR3 region has 15 residues. The chain's CDR3 is CASSLAGPGVDGYTF. The CDR3 DNA sequence: TGTGCCAGCAGCTTAGCCGGTCCGGGAGTGGATGGCTACACCTTC.

The CDR3 DNA reads as TGTGCCAGCAGCGAACATACAGGGGAAAACACTGAAGCTTTCTTT. This encodes CASSEHTGENTEAFF. The rearrangement joins TRBV7-9 to TRBJ1-1, with 7 bases fitting TRBD1. The length of the CDR3 is 15 residues. V lost 5 bases to trimming and J lost 2 bases; unmatched junction nucleotides: 8. Germline CDR1 reads SEHNR; CDR2 reads FQNEAQ (reference sequence).

The rearrangement links TRBV11-3 to TRBJ2-7; D uncertain. The germline CDR1 and CDR2 sequences are SGHNT and YENEEA. This CDR3 is built from 14 residues. Trimming shortened V by 0 bases and J by 0 bases, and 6 bases separated the two germline ends. CDR3 sequence reads: CASSLEAGSYEQYV. CDR3 in DNA: TGTGCCAGCAGCTTAGAAGCAGGCTCCTACGAGCAGTACGTC.

The J gene is TRBJ1-1, the V gene TRBV7-9; a weak D match, TRBD1 (6 bases). CDR3 length: 15 residues. Trimming shortened V by 5 bases and J by 3 bases, and 16 bases separated the two germline ends. CDR1 SEHNR and CDR2 FQNEAQ come from the germline V gene (reference sequence). This CDR3 reads CASSPTSGVDTEAFF. The CDR3 DNA reads TGTGCCAGCAGCCCAACATCAGGGGTGGACACTGAAGCTTTCTTT.

The genes are TRBV10-3 and TRBJ2-3; the D gene is possibly TRBD2 (5 bases). The CDR3 extends over 15 amino acids. Germline values: CDR1 ENHRY, CDR2 SYGVKD. The V end was cut by 6 bases, the J end by 2 bases, with 15 bases between. The CDR3, as DNA: TGTGCCATCAGCTCAGACGGGATACCCACAGATACGCAGTATTTT. It encodes CAISSDGIPTDTQYF.

V and J are TRBV6-5 and TRBJ2-7, with TRBD1 as a possible D gene (6 bases). In germline, CDR1 is MNHEY, CDR2 SVGAGI. Trimming removed 0 bases from V and 2 bases from J, with 11 bases in between. CDR3 size: 15 residues. The CDR3 sequence: CASSYSDQGTYEQYF. The DNA for the CDR3 is TGTGCCAGCAGTTACTCGGACCAGGGGACCTACGAGCAGTACTTC.

This chain links TRBV9 with TRBJ1-2; 11 bases are a match to TRBD1. The germline V gene has CDR1 SGDLS and CDR2 YYNGEE. This CDR3 is built from 16 residues. After removal of 4 bases from V and 3 bases from J, the junction contained 8 bases not matched to a gene. In nucleotides, the CDR3 is TGTGCCAGCAGCTCTGGACAGGGGGCGAAGGACTATGGCTACACCTTC. This translates into CASSSGQGAKDYGYTF.

The CDR3 DNA is TGCGCCAGCAGCCAAGAGCCGGGACAGGTGTGGGCAGATACGCAGTATTTT. Translation: CASSQEPGQVWADTQYF. The V and J genes are TRBV4-3 and TRBJ2-3; 8 bases line up with TRBD1. Germline CDR1 and CDR2: LGHNA and YSLEER. Unmatched junction bases numbered 9, after V lost 0 bases and J lost 4 bases. This CDR3 comprises 17 residues.

This chain joins TRBV6-5 and TRBJ1-4, with unresolved D. The germline CDR1 and CDR2 sequences are MNHEY and SVGAGI. V was trimmed by 3 bases and J by 0 bases, leaving 8 bases between them. The CDR3 contains 15 residues. The CDR3 region is CASSYGGATNEKLFF. The CDR3 DNA reads as TGTGCCAGCAGTTATGGAGGAGCAACTAATGAAAAACTGTTTTTT.

The V and J genes are TRBV5-1 and TRBJ1-4; 9 bases fit TRBD1. The V gene's germline CDR1 is SGHRS and CDR2 YFSETQ. J was trimmed by 8 bases and V by 0 bases; bases with no gene match: 8. The CDR3 runs to 16 residues. The CDR3 nucleotides are TGCGCCAGCAGCTTGGGACCGGGACAGGGAGGAGAAAAACTGTTTTTT. It yields the protein CASSLGPGQGGEKLFF. Supplemented by reference TRBV5-1 and TRBJ1-4, the full variable domain reads KAGVTQTPRYLIKTRGQQVTLSCSPISGHRSVSWYQQTPGQGLQFLFEYFSETQRNKGNFPGRFSGRQFSNSRSEMNVSTLELGDSALYLCASSLGPGQGGEKLFFGSGTQLSVL.

This clone showed up just once. V is TRBV7-9 and J is TRBJ1-3; D may be TRBD1 (5 bases). There are 15 residues in the CDR3. Trimming shortened V by 5 bases and J by 0 bases, and 11 bases separated the two germline ends. Germline assignment: CDR1 SEHNR and CDR2 FQNEAQ (reference sequence). CDR3 coding DNA: TGTGCCAGCAGCCCCGACAGACCCTCTGGAAACACCATATATTTT. Translation: CASSPDRPSGNTIYF.

This clone was observed a handful of times. The V gene is TRBV5-1, the J gene TRBJ1-2; 9 bases map to TRBD1. Trimming cost V 0 bases and J 6 bases; bases outside gene matches: 3. The CDR3 runs to 14 residues. Per the germline V gene, CDR1 is SGHRS and CDR2 is YFSETQ. Here the CDR3 reads CASSLAGTGNGYTF. CDR3 coding DNA: TGCGCCAGCAGCTTGGCCGGGACAGGGAATGGCTACACCTTC.

The rearrangement links TRBV18 to TRBJ2-2; perhaps TRBD2 as D (6 bases). V was cut by 0 bases and J by 3 bases, with 8 bases left in between. Germline lookup yields CDR1 KGHSH and CDR2 LQKENI. CDR3 length equals 15 residues. The CDR3 DNA reads as TGTGCCAGCTCACCACCAGGAGGGGACACCGGGGAGCTGTTTTTT. Its protein product is CASSPPGGDTGELFF.

The rearrangement uses TRBV7-9 and TRBJ1-1, with D unclear. The CDR3 is 15 amino acids. Trimming cost V 4 bases and J 1 base, with 13 bases left between them. Germline V gene data show CDR1 as SEHNR and CDR2 as FQNEAQ (reference sequence). In DNA form, the CDR3 reads TGTGCCAGCAGCTCGAGCGGACCGACGAACACTGAAGCTTTCTTT. The encoded protein is CASSSSGPTNTEAFF.

The J gene is TRBJ2-5, the V gene TRBV4-3, with D maybe TRBD1 (5 bases). This CDR3 region has 15 residues. Trimming took off 0 bases at V and 3 bases at J, with 11 bases between the two ends. Germline V gene lookup returns CDR1 LGHNA and CDR2 YSLEER. CDR3 DNA: TGCGCCAGCAGCCAAGATTGGGGCACAGAAGAGACCCAGTACTTC. Protein: CASSQDWGTEETQYF.

The genes are TRBV27 and TRBJ1-1, with TRBD1 identical over 7 bases. The CDR3 contains 15 residues. Germline V lookup: CDR1 MNHEY, CDR2 SMNVEV (reference sequence). V was pared by 3 bases and J by 8 bases, with 12 bases of the junction left unmatched. The DNA for the CDR3 is TGTGCCAGCAGTTTGCACGGGACAGTGCGACAAGAAGCTTTCTTT. Translated, it gives CASSLHGTVRQEAFF.

The chain links TRBV9 to TRBJ1-3; D is possibly TRBD1 (5 bases). V lost 0 bases to trimming and J lost 2 bases, with 9 bases between them. Germline CDR1 and CDR2: SGDLS and YYNGEE. The CDR3 extends over 15 amino acids. The DNA for the CDR3 is TGTGCCAGCAGCGTAGTAGGAGGGGCTGGAAACACCATATATTTT. Amino acid sequence: CASSVVGGAGNTIYF.

This clone was observed once. The chain carries TRBV7-9 and TRBJ1-2; D gene uncertain. Trimming took off 5 bases at V and 4 bases at J, with 11 bases between the two ends. The germline gives CDR1 SEHNR, CDR2 FQNEAQ (reference sequence). The CDR3 sequence is 13 residues long. This CDR3 is CASSPAGPYGYTF. The CDR3 region has the DNA TGTGCCAGCAGCCCAGCGGGTCCCTATGGCTACACCTTC.

The genes are TRBV19 and TRBJ2-3; no firm D call. Germline CDR1 reads LNHDA; CDR2 reads SQIVND (reference sequence). Trimming took 3 bases from V and 4 from J, leaving 5 bases between them. The CDR3 contains 12 residues. CDR3 amino acids: CASSILPDTQYF. CDR3 coding DNA: TGTGCCAGTAGTATCCTCCCAGATACGCAGTATTTT.

V is TRBV7-8 and J is TRBJ1-5; 8 bases fit TRBD1. In germline, CDR1 is SGHVS, CDR2 FQNEAQ. There are 16 residues in the CDR3. Trimming removed 5 bases from V and 7 bases from J; junction bases left unmatched: 13. The CDR3: CASSQSGQGRKQPQHF. In DNA, the CDR3 is TGTGCCAGCAGCCAAAGCGGACAGGGTCGGAAGCAGCCCCAGCATTTT.

This clone was seen a few times. This chain joins TRBV21-1 and TRBJ2-3; TRBD2, the D gene given by the table, was not confirmed from the DNA. TRBV21-1 is marked as a pseudogene. The length of the CDR3 is 11 residues. The CDR3 coding sequence is TGTGCCAGTTGGACTGCAGATACGCAGTATTTT. Protein product: CASWTADTQYF.